The present T cell receptor beta chain was sequenced within a study of spatial heterogeneity in lung cancer. Study-level information: For the average unique TCR and UMI combination, more than 9.5 occurrences appeared in raw reads.

The time point denotes: sample taken at primary tumor resection. No cell sorting; template was whole RNA from tumor, lung tissue or PBMC. There were 70 to 80 donors, all of them untreated patients with early-stage non-small cell lung cancer. This clonotype was counted at least ten times. Its antigen remains unidentified. Study-level points and caveats: Ubiquitous expanded tumor TCRs surfaced in blood more at resection than they did at follow-up.

Carried by each TCR cDNA molecule was a unique molecular identifier. TCRdb independently ran MiXCR on the 5' RACE reads; one entry per CDR3 protein. The table records 95,000 or so distinct CDR3 sequences, 7% to 9% of them present only once. The length of the CDR3 is 14 residues. After removal of 3 bases from V and 7 bases from J, the junction contained 6 bases not matched to a gene. CDR1 SQVTM and CDR2 ANQGSEA come from the germline V gene. This TCR was sampled from a male donor with early-stage non-small cell lung cancer. The rearrangement uses TRBV29-1 and TRBJ2-1; 10 bases are shared with TRBD2. Sequences were derived from PBMCs, sampled at surgery. CDR3 sequence reads: CSVDKGLAVNEQFF. DNA for the CDR3: TGCAGCGTTGACAAAGGACTAGCGGTTAATGAGCAGTTCTTC.